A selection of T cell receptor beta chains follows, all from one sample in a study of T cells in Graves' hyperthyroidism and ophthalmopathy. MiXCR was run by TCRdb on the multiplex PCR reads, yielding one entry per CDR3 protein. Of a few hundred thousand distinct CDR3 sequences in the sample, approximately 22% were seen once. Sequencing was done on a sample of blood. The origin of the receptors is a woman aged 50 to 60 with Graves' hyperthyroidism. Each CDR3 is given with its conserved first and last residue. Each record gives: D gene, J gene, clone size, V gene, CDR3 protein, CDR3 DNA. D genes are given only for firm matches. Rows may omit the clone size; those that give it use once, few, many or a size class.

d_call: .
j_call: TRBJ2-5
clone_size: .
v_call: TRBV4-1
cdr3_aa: CASSPLGLETQYF
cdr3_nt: TGCGCCAGCAGCCCCTTAGGTCTGGAGACCCAGTACTTC

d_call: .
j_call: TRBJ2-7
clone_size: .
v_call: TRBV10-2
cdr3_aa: CASTSTSYEQYF
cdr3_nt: TGCGCCAGCACCTCGACTAGCTACGAGCAGTACTTC

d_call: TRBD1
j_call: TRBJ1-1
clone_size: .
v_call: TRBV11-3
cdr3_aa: CASSLARGATEAFF
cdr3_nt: TGTGCCAGCAGCTTAGCCAGGGGGGCCACTGAAGCTTTCTTT

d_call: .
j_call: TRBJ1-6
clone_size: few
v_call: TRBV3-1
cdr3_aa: CASSQEQKSSYNSPLHF
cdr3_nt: TGTGCCAGCAGCCAAGAACAGAAAAGCTCCTATAATTCACCCCTCCACTTT

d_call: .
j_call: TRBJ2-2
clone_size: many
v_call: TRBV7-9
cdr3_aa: CASSLALRVGGELFF
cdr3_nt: TGTGCCAGCAGCTTAGCGCTCCGAGTTGGGGGGGAGCTGTTTTTT

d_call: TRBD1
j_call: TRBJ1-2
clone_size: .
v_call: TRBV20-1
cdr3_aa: CSAHSGTGGGGYTF
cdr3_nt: TGCAGTGCCCACTCCGGGACAGGGGGCGGGGGCTACACCTTC

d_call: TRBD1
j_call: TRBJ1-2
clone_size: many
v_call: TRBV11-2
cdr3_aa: CASSLRGDRGGNGYTF
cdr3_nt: TGTGCCAGCAGCTTAAGGGGCGACAGGGGTGGAAATGGCTACACCTTC

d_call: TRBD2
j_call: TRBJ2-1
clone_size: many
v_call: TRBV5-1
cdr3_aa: CASSLAGLSYNEQFF
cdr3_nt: TGCGCCAGCAGCCTAGCGGGATTATCCTACAATGAGCAGTTCTTC

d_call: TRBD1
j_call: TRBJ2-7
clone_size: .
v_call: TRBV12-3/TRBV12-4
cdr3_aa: CASSPGTAEYEQYF
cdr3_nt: TGTGCCAGCAGTCCCGGGACAGCGGAATACGAGCAGTACTTC

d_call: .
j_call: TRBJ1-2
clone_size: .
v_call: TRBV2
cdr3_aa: CASSGATGYYGYTF
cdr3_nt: TGTGCCAGCAGTGGGGCGACAGGTTATTATGGCTACACCTTC

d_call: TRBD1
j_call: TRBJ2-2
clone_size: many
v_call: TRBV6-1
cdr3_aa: CASIFERAGGLGGELFF
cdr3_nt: TGTGCCAGCATATTTGAGAGGGCAGGGGGCCTTGGCGGGGAGCTGTTTTTT

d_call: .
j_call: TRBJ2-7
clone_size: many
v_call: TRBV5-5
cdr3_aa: CASSLRQSYEQYF
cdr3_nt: TGTGCCAGCAGCCTACGACAGTCCTACGAGCAGTACTTC

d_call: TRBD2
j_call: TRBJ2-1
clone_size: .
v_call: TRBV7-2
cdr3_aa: CASSPGRVDEQFF
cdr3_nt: TGTGCCAGCAGTCCCGGGAGGGTGGATGAGCAGTTCTTC

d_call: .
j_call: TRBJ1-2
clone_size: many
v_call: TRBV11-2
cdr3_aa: CASSPRQRINYGYTF
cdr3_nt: TGTGCCAGCAGCCCCCGGCAGAGGATCAACTATGGCTACACCTTC

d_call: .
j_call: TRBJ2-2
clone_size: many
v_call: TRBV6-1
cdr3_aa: CASKEGTNTGELFF
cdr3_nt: TGTGCCAGCAAGGAGGGTACGAACACCGGGGAGCTGTTTTTT